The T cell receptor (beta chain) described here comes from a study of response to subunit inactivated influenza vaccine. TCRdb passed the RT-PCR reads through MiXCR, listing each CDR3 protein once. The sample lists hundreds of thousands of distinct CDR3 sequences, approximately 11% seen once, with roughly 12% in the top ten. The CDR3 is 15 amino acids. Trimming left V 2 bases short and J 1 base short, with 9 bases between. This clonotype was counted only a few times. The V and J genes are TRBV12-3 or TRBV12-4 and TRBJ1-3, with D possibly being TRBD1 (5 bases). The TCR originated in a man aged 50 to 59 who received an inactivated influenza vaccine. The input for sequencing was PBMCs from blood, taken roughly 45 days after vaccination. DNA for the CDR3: TGTGCCAGCAGTTTATGGGGCCTGTCTGGAAACACCATATATTTT. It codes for CASSLWGLSGNTIYF.